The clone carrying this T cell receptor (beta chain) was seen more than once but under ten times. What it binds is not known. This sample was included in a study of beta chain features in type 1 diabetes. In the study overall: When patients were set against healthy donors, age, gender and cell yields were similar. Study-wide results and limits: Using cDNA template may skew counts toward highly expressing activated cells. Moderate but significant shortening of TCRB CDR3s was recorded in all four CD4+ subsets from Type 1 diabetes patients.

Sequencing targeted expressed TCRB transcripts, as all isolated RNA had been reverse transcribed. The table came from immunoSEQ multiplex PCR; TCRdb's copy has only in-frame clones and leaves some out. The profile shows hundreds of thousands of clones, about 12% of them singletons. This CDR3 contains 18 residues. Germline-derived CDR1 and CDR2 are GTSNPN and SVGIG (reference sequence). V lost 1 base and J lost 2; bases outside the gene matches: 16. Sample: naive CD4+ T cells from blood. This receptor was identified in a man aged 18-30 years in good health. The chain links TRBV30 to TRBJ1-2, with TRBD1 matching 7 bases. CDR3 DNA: TGTGCCTGGAGTGCAGGGTGGGGACAGACAAGCCTAAACTATGGCTACACCTTC. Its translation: CAWSAGWGQTSLNYGYTF. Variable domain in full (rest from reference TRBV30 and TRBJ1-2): SQTIHQWPATLVQPVGSPLSLECTVEGTSNPNLYWYRQAAGRGLQLLFYSVGIGQISSEVPQNLSASRPQDRQFILSSKKLLLSDSGFYLCAWSAGWGQTSLNYGYTFGSGTRLTVV.